This T cell receptor (beta chain) was captured by sequencing in a study of T cell repertoires in cytomegalovirus infection. Study-level information: HLA-B-restricted CMV epitopes that are well studied were used alongside recently identified HLA-C-restricted ones. Public TCR beta signature analysis indicated the presence of both CMV infection and matching HLA type.

With respect to this clonotype: Its target is unknown.

TCRdb re-called the reads through MiXCR, storing one row per CDR3 protein. Among roughly 990,000 distinct CDR3 sequences listed, approximately 31% were seen once. The ends were cut back, 6 bases at V and 6 bases at J, with 15 bases in the middle. CDR3 length: 14 amino acids. Findings and limits, study-wide: Frequencies of public TCR beta families were cumulated, and this identified carriers of CMV plus the relevant HLA.

The receptor comes from a human donor in good health (CMV status not recorded). Some clones in this sample may be carry-over from other donors' samples. The rearrangement joins TRBV12-3 or TRBV12-4 to TRBJ2-4, with D possibly TRBD2 on 5 matching bases. The sequencing here drew on cultured CD8+ T cells from PBMCs, taken from culture after CMV antigen stimulation. CDR3 nucleotide sequence: TGTGCCAGCAGCGCTCTAGGTCGGGGAAACATTCAGTACTTC. This codes for CASSALGRGNIQYF.